This passage covers 9 T cell receptor beta chains from one sample sequenced in a study of cytomegalovirus exposure and HLA in healthy donors. The PCR used 60 Vbeta and 13 Jbeta primers. TCRdb's table, derived via immunoSEQ multiplex PCR, lists solely in-frame clones and lacks some. The sample lists over 150,000 clones; 77% were seen once. Input material: PBMCs. The receptors come from a woman aged 55-70 years in good health and CMV-seropositive.

The chain recombines TRBV18 with TRBJ2-3, with TRBD2 identical over 9 bases. CDR1 is KGHSH, CDR2 LQKENI, per germline. V shed 1 base, J shed 5 bases, and the junction held 7 bases outside the gene matches. The CDR3 loop spans 16 amino acids. This chain's CDR3 is CASSPRGGGGGDTQYF. As DNA, the CDR3 is TGTGCCAGCTCACCACGCGGCGGGGGGGGCGGAGATACGCAGTATTTT.

CDR3 protein: CASTPGQGSGNTIYF. In DNA form, the CDR3 reads TGTGCCAGCACCCCGGGACAGGGTTCTGGAAACACCATATATTTT. The chain recombines TRBV28 with TRBJ1-3; 9 bases agree with TRBD1. The CDR3 has 15 amino acids. CDR1 is MDHEN and CDR2 is SYDVKM in the germline V gene. The V and J ends lost 7 bases and 1 base, in that order; junction bases with no gene match: 5.

The chain joins TRBV29-1 to TRBJ2-1; TRBD1 is a possible D gene (5 bases). Trimming cost V 0 bases and J 6 bases, with 12 bases left between them. The CDR3 spans 14 residues. Germline V gene data show CDR1 as SQVTM and CDR2 as ANQGSEA. CDR3 loop: CSVEDGAASNEQFF. CDR3 nucleotides: TGCAGCGTTGAAGATGGGGCAGCTAGCAATGAGCAGTTCTTC.

This chain's CDR3 is CASYQWGGEHLYGYTF. CDR3 in DNA: TGTGCCAGCTACCAGTGGGGAGGAGAGCATCTCTATGGCTACACCTTC. The rearrangement links TRBV7-8 to TRBJ1-2; D not certain. From germline, CDR1 is SGHVS and CDR2 FQNEAQ. This CDR3 is built from 16 residues. V was pared by 8 bases and J by 4 bases, with 23 bases between. The full variable domain, its missing parts supplied by reference TRBV7-8 and TRBJ1-2, is GAGVSQSPRYKVAKRGQDVALRCDPISGHVSLFWYQQALGQGPEFLTYFQNEAQLDKSGLPSDRFFAERPEGSVSTLKIQRTQQEDSAVYLCASYQWGGEHLYGYTFGSGTRLTVV.

This sequence joins TRBV5-4 and TRBJ1-4; maybe TRBD1 (6 bases). Germline CDR1 and CDR2: SGHNT and YYREEE (reference sequence). Trimming pared 3 bases from V and 0 bases from J, leaving 18 bases between. This CDR3 is 18 amino acids long. For the CDR3, the DNA is TGTGCCAGCAGCTCGCGCAAACAGGGCTCGGCAACTAATGAAAAACTGTTTTTT. This codes for CASSSRKQGSATNEKLFF. The entire variable domain, with the rest obtained from reference TRBV5-4 and TRBJ1-4, is as follows: ETGVTQSPTHLIKTRGQQVTLRCSSQSGHNTVSWYQQALGQGPQFIFQYYREEENGRGNFPPRFSGLQFPNYSSELNVNALELDDSALYLCASSSRKQGSATNEKLFFGSGTQLSVL.

The chain joins TRBV5-4 to TRBJ2-5; no clear D gene. The end of the DNA aligns better with TRBJ2-7, so the J call may be wrong. Germline-derived CDR1 and CDR2 are SGHNT and YYREEE (reference sequence). This CDR3 has 13 residues. The CDR3 is CASSFSPYYEQYF. For the CDR3, the DNA is TGTGCCAGCAGCTTCTCCCCGTATTACGAGCAGTACTTC.

The rearrangement uses TRBV7-3 and TRBJ1-5, with TRBD1 matching over 7 bases. The germline V gene has CDR1 SGHTA and CDR2 FQGTGA. The trim removed 2 bases at V and 6 bases at J, leaving 7 bases unmatched. The CDR3 sequence is 15 residues long. CDR3 sequence: CASSLVQGGGQPQHF. CDR3 DNA sequence: TGTGCCAGCAGCTTAGTTCAGGGGGGAGGTCAGCCCCAGCATTTT. Full variable domain (remainder filled in from reference TRBV7-3 and TRBJ1-5): GAGVSQTPSNKVTEKGKYVELRCDPISGHTALYWYRQSLGQGPEFLIYFQGTGAADDSGLPNDRFFAVRPEGSVSTLKIQRTERGDSAVYLCASSLVQGGGQPQHFGDGTRLSIL.

This clone was detected only once. The chain couples TRBV5-5 to TRBJ2-1; maybe TRBD2 (5 bases). Germline CDR1 and CDR2: SGHKS and YYEKEE (reference sequence). This CDR3 comprises 15 residues. V was clipped by 0 bases and J by 7 bases, with 14 bases between them. This CDR3 is CASSLEIGLMNEQFF. The CDR3 DNA sequence: TGTGCCAGCAGCTTGGAAATCGGACTGATGAATGAGCAGTTCTTC.

This clone was picked up a small number of times. The chain uses TRBV30 and TRBJ2-3; TRBD1 aligns across 7 bases. Germline lookup yields CDR1 GTSNPN and CDR2 SVGIG (reference sequence). This CDR3 region has 15 residues. V trimming: 0 bases; J trimming: 2 bases; junction bases outside the gene matches: 5. CDR3 amino acids: CAWSVLGQNTDTQYF. CDR3 bases: TGTGCCTGGAGTGTATTGGGACAGAACACAGATACGCAGTATTTT.